Below, 9 T cell receptor beta chains from the same sample are listed, as sequenced in a study of long-term antiretroviral therapy in people with HIV. At survey level, the immunoSEQ assay was run in its v3.0 version. The assay was immunoSEQ multiplex PCR, and TCRdb's table has in-frame clones only and misses some. Among more than 15,000 clones, approximately 95% were seen once, and the ten largest hold roughly 1.3%. This sample comprised unsorted PBMCs, obtained 10 to 13 years after starting antiretroviral therapy. All receptors come from a young man with HIV.

V is TRBV9 and J is TRBJ1-4, with D perhaps TRBD1 (5 bases). Trimming removed 0 bases at V and 5 bases at J, with 14 bases between. CDR3 size: 16 residues. CDR1 and CDR2 from the germline V gene are SGDLS and YYNGEE. As DNA, the CDR3 is TGTGCCAGCAGCGTAGGGGTAATGGCAGGGAATGAAAAACTGTTTTTT. It specifies CASSVGVMAGNEKLFF.

The DNA for the CDR3 is TGTGCCAGTAGTATAGAGGGGGCCAGCACAGATACGCAGTATTTT. Encoded protein: CASSIEGASTDTQYF. The V call is TRBV19, the J call TRBJ2-3, with D perhaps matching TRBD1 (6 bases). Trimming left V 0 bases short and J 0 bases short, with 7 bases between. Germline assignment: CDR1 LNHDA and CDR2 SQIVND (reference sequence). There are 15 residues in the CDR3.

This sequence joins TRBV15 and TRBJ1-5; 8 nucleotides line up with TRBD1. CDR3 length: 17 amino acids. From germline, CDR1 is LNHNV and CDR2 YYDKDF (reference sequence). With 6 bases clipped from V and 0 bases from J, the junction kept 10 bases outside the gene matches. The CDR3 here is CATREDRGVYSNQPQHF. The CDR3 bases are TGTGCCACCAGAGAAGACAGGGGCGTTTATAGCAATCAGCCCCAGCATTTT.

The chain has TRBV6-5 and TRBJ1-5, with 8 bases that match TRBD1. Germline V gene data show CDR1 as MNHEY and CDR2 as SVGAGI. The V segment lost 6 bases and the J segment 5 bases; nucleotides outside the gene matches: 9. The CDR3 has 15 residues. Here the CDR3 reads CASSQGQVDDQPQHF. CDR3 DNA: TGTGCCAGCAGCCAGGGACAGGTTGACGATCAGCCCCAGCATTTT.

The chain has TRBV2 and TRBJ2-1, with D uncertain. Germline lookup yields CDR1 SNHLY and CDR2 FYNNEI. V shed 7 bases and J shed 2 bases, with 12 bases lying between them. The CDR3 runs to 14 residues. The CDR3 spells CASTGRDTYNEQFF. The CDR3 DNA is TGTGCCAGCACGGGCCGAGACACCTACAATGAGCAGTTCTTC.

The chain combines TRBV28 with TRBJ1-2; the match to TRBD1 covers 12 bases. CDR3 length: 14 amino acids. Germline CDR1 MDHEN, CDR2 SYDVKM. The ends lost 1 base at V and 8 bases at J; junction bases unmatched: 2. CDR3 region: CASSLSGTGGGYTF. CDR3 bases: TGTGCCAGCAGTTTATCTGGGACAGGGGGCGGCTACACCTTC.

V is TRBV9 and J is TRBJ2-1, with D uncertain. The germline gives CDR1 SGDLS, CDR2 YYNGEE. With 6 bases removed from V and 8 bases from J, the gap between germline ends came to 12 bases. The CDR3 is 12 residues long. In nucleotides, the CDR3 is TGTGCCAGCAAAGGGTATGGCGATGAGCAGTTCTTC. Its protein is CASKGYGDEQFF.

The chain uses TRBV27 and TRBJ1-2; unclear D gene. The V gene lost 5 bases and the J gene lost 6 bases, with 19 bases spanning the gap. The CDR3 consists of 15 residues. The V gene's germline CDR1 is MNHEY and CDR2 SMNVEV (reference sequence). As DNA, the CDR3 is TGTGCCAGCAGTGCGTTTAGCCCAGTTGGGGATGGCTACACCTTC. This sequence encodes CASSAFSPVGDGYTF.

CDR3 coding DNA: TGTGCCATCCCCCGAGACAGACGAATAACCCCCCAGGGCTACACCTTC. Amino acids: CAIPRDRRITPQGYTF. This chain joins TRBV28 and TRBJ1-2, with D perhaps matching TRBD1 (5 bases). CDR1 is MDHEN, CDR2 SYDVKM, per germline. CDR3 length: 16 amino acids. V lost 10 bases, J lost 8 bases, and 29 bases lay in between.